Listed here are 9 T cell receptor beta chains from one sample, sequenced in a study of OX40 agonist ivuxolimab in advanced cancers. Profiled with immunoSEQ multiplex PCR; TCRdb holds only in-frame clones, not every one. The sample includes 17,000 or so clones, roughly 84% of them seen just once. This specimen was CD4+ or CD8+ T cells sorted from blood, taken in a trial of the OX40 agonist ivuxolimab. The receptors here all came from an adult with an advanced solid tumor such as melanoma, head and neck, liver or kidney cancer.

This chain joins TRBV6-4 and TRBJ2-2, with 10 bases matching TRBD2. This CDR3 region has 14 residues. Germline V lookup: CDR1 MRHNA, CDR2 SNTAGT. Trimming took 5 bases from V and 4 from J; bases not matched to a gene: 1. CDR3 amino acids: CASSSGGATGELFF. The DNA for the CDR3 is TGTGCCAGCAGTAGCGGGGGGGCCACCGGGGAGCTGTTTTTT.

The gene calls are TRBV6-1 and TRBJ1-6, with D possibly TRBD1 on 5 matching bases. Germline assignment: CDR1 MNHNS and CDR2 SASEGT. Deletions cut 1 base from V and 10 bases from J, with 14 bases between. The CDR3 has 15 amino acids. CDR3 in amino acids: CASSEDRWGGSPLHF. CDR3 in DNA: TGTGCCAGCAGTGAAGATCGATGGGGCGGGTCACCCCTCCACTTT.

The CDR3 reads CASNPTGGTNEKLFF. The CDR3, as DNA: TGTGCCAGCAACCCTACAGGGGGAACTAATGAAAAACTGTTTTTT. J is TRBJ1-4 and V is TRBV6-5; 8 bases map to TRBD1. Per the germline V gene, CDR1 is MNHEY and CDR2 is SVGAGI. The CDR3 covers 15 residues. J was trimmed by 1 base and V by 7 bases; bases with no gene match: 5.

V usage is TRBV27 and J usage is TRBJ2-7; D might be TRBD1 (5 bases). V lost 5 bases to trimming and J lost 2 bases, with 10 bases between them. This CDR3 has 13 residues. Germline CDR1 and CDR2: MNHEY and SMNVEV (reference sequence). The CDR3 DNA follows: TGTGCCAGCAGTCTCAGGGAACCCTACGAGCAGTACTTC. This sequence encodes CASSLREPYEQYF.

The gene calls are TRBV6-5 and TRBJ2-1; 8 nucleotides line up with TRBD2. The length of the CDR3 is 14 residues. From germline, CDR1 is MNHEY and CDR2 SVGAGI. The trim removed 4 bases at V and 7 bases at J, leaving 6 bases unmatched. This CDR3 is CASSLTGGRNEQFF. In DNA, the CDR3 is TGTGCCAGCAGTTTGACGGGGGGGCGGAATGAGCAGTTCTTC.

The CDR3 reads CASSYMSTDTQYF. In DNA, the CDR3 is TGTGCCAGCAGTTACATGAGCACAGATACGCAGTATTTT. The rearrangement links TRBV27 to TRBJ2-3; D is unclear. Germline V CDR1 and CDR2: MNHEY, SMNVEV (reference sequence). Trimming removed 4 bases at V and 0 bases at J, with 5 bases between. The CDR3 contains 13 residues.

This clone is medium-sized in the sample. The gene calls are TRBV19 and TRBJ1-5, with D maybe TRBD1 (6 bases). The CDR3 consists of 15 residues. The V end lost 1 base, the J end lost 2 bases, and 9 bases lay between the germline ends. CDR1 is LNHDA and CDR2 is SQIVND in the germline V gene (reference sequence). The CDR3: CASSIGQAGNQPQHF. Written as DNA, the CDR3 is TGTGCCAGTAGTATAGGACAGGCGGGCAATCAGCCCCAGCATTTT. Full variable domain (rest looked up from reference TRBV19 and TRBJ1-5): DGGITQSPKYLFRKEGQNVTLSCEQNLNHDAMYWYRQDPGQGLRLIYYSQIVNDFQKGDIAEGYSVSREKKESFPLTVTSAQKNPTAFYLCASSIGQAGNQPQHFGDGTRLSIL.

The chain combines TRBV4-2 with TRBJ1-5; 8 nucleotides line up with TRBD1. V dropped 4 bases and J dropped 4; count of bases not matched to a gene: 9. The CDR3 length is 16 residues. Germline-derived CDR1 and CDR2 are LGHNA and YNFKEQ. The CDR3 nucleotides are TGTGCCAGCAGCCCCATCGGGACAGGCCCAAATCAGCCCCAGCATTTT. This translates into CASSPIGTGPNQPQHF.

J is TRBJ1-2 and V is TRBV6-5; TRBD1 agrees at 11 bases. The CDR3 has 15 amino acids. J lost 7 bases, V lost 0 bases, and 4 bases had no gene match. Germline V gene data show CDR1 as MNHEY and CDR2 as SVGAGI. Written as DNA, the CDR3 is TGTGCCAGCAGTTACTCCGGGACAGGGGGTGTTGGCTACACCTTC. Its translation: CASSYSGTGGVGYTF.